The 10 T cell receptor beta chains given below trace back to one sample, sequenced in a study of glioma-infiltrating T cells. Amplification of TCR alpha and beta CDR3 regions from RNA used iRepertoire nested multiplex PCR. TCRdb called the multiplex PCR reads again in MiXCR, with one record for every CDR3 protein. The sample includes more than 110,000 distinct CDR3 sequences, more than 35% of them seen just once. Sequencing was carried out using glioma tissue, nonneoplastic brain tissue, or PBMCs (not recorded which). Receptor source: a human donor with low-grade glioma or glioblastoma, undergoing nonglioma brain surgery, or in good health (not recorded which).

This clonotype was seen a handful of times. The chain recombines TRBV24-1 with TRBJ2-1; D is ambiguous. CDR1 is KGHDR, CDR2 SFDVKD, per germline. The V end lost 5 bases, the J end lost 6 bases, and 13 bases lay between the germline ends. This CDR3 contains 14 residues. CDR3 nucleotide sequence: TGTGCCACCAGTGCCGTAAAAAATCCCAATGAGCAGTTCTTC. It yields the protein CATSAVKNPNEQFF.

The J gene is TRBJ2-1, the V gene TRBV4-1; TRBD2 agrees at 7 bases. Per germline, CDR1 MGHRA and CDR2 YSYEKL. The CDR3 covers 14 residues. V was pared by 1 base and J by 9 bases, with 6 bases of the junction left unmatched. The CDR3 loop is CASSQGGSVFEQFF. Here the CDR3 DNA reads TGCGCCAGCAGCCAAGGCGGGAGTGTGTTTGAGCAGTTCTTC.

This clonotype has at least ten counts. This chain links TRBV11-2 with TRBJ1-5, with D possibly matching TRBD1 (5 bases). The V gene's germline CDR1 is SGHAT and CDR2 FQNNGV. The CDR3 spans 14 residues. V shed 5 bases and J shed 0 bases, with 8 bases lying between them. The CDR3 loop is CASSEGYSNQPQHF. As DNA, the CDR3 is TGTGCCAGCAGCGAGGGGTATAGCAATCAGCCCCAGCATTTT.

This clonotype was observed a handful of times. This chain uses TRBV7-9 with TRBJ1-2; no clear D gene. The V end was cut by 1 base, the J end by 8 bases, with 11 bases between. Looked up from germline, CDR1 is SEHNR and CDR2 is FQNEAQ (reference sequence). The CDR3 is 13 amino acids. CDR3 in DNA: TGTGCCAGCAGCTTAGATTACCATTACGGCTACACCTTC. Translating gives CASSLDYHYGYTF.

This clonotype has a handful of counts. V usage is TRBV20-1 and J usage is TRBJ2-5; 7 nucleotides match TRBD2. V lost 1 base to trimming and J lost 2 bases; unmatched junction nucleotides: 1. Germline values: CDR1 DFQATT, CDR2 SNEGSKA (reference sequence). The CDR3 has 13 residues. This CDR3 is CSARGGLQETQYF. CDR3 DNA sequence: TGCAGTGCTAGAGGGGGACTACAAGAGACCCAGTACTTC.

The gene calls are TRBV4-1 and TRBJ2-7; weak D call: TRBD1 (6 bases). CDR3 length: 16 amino acids. Germline assignment: CDR1 MGHRA and CDR2 YSYEKL. Trimming cost V 1 base and J 3 bases, with 16 bases left between them. CDR3 sequence reads: CASSQGGDTSYYEQYF. The CDR3 region has the DNA TGCGCCAGCAGCCAAGGAGGGGACACCTCTTACTACGAGCAGTACTTC.

V is TRBV28 and J is TRBJ2-7; D may be TRBD1 or TRBD2 (5 bases each). CDR1 MDHEN and CDR2 SYDVKM come from the germline V gene. Trimming cost V 5 bases and J 0 bases, with 14 bases left between them. This CDR3 has 15 residues. CDR3 bases: TGTGCCAGCAGTACTGCCGGGACCCTCTCCTACGAGCAGTACTTC. Translated: CASSTAGTLSYEQYF.

This clonotype was detected only once. This chain links TRBV12-3 or TRBV12-4 with TRBJ1-5; D not certain. The length of the CDR3 is 13 residues. The V and J ends lost 8 bases and 0 bases respectively, with 8 bases between them. This CDR3 is CASAGYSNQPQHF. The CDR3 nucleotides read TGTGCCAGCGCAGGTTATAGCAATCAGCCCCAGCATTTT.

This clonotype has more than one count but fewer than ten. The chain has TRBV4-1 and TRBJ2-5; possible D gene TRBD2, 6 bases. From germline, CDR1 is MGHRA and CDR2 YSYEKL. The CDR3 is made up of 16 amino acids. The germline V and J ends were trimmed by 4 bases and 5 bases, with 20 bases remaining between them. The CDR3 protein is CASSLQEGLRPETQYF. In DNA form, the CDR3 reads TGCGCCAGCAGCCTCCAGGAGGGGCTTAGGCCGGAGACCCAGTACTTC.

V usage is TRBV20-1 and J usage is TRBJ2-7; D is undetermined. The germline gives CDR1 DFQATT, CDR2 SNEGSKA (reference sequence). The V gene lost 0 bases and the J gene lost 5 bases, with 11 bases spanning the gap. This CDR3 region has 13 residues. The CDR3 region is CSARDADADEQYF. The DNA of the CDR3 is TGCAGTGCTAGAGACGCGGACGCGGACGAGCAGTACTTC.